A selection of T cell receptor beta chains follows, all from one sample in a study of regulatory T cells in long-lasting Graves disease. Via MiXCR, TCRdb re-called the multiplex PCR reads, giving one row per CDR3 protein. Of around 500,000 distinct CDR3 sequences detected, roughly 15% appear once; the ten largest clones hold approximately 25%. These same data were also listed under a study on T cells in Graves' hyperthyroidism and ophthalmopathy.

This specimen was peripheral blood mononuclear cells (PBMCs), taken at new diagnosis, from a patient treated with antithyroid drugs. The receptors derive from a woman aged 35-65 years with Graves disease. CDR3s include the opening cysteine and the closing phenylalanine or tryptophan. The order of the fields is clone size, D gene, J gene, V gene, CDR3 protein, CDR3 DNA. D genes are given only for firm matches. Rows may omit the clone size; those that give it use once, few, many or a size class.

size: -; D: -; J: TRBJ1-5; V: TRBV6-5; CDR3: CASSYSLGGNQPQHF; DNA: TGTGCCAGCAGTTACTCGTTGGGGGGCAATCAGCCCCAGCATTTT
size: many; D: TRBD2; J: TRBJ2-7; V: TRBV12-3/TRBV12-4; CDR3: CASSSGGTSYEQYF; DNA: TGTGCCAGCAGTTCGGGGGGGACCTCCTACGAGCAGTACTTC
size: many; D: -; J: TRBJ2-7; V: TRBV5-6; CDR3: CASSLAPALGAYEQYF; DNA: TGTGCCAGCAGCTTGGCCCCGGCTTTAGGGGCGTACGAGCAGTACTTC
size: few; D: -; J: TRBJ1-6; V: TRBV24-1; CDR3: CATSVGPGGPLHF; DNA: TGTGCCACCAGTGTAGGGCCCGGTGGACCCCTCCACTTT
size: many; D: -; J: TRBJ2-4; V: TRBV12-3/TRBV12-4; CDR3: CASSPGTLAKNIQYF; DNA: TGTGCCAGTAGCCCCGGGACCCTAGCCAAAAACATTCAGTACTTC
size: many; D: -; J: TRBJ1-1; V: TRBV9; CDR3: CASSVGGGNMNTEAFF; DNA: TGTGCCAGCAGCGTAGGGGGGGGCAACATGAACACTGAAGCTTTCTTT
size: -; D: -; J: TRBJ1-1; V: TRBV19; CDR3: CASSITTEAFF; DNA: TGTGCCAGTAGTATCACCACTGAAGCTTTCTTT
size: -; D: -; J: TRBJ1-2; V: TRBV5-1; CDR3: CASSSLRRNYGYTF; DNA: TGCGCCAGCAGCTCCCTAAGGAGGAACTATGGCTACACCTTC
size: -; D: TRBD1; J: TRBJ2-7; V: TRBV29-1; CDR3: CSVWDSEQYF; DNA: TGCAGCGTTTGGGACAGCGAGCAGTACTTC
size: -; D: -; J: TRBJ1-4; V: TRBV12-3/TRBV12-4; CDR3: CASSLFSGLNEKLFF; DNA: TGTGCCAGCAGTTTATTCTCAGGCCTTAATGAAAAACTGTTTTTT
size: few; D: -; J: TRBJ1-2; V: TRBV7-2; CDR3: CASSLGGRGNYGYTF; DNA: TGTGCCAGCAGCTTGGGGGGGCGGGGGAACTATGGCTACACCTTC
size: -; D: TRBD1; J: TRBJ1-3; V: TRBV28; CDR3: CASLLQGAGNTIYF; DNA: TGTGCCAGCTTATTACAGGGGGCGGGAAACACCATATATTTT
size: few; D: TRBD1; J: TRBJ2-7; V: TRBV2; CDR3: CASSHQPGTERSYEQYF; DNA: TGCGCCAGCAGCCATCAACCTGGGACAGAGAGATCCTACGAGCAGTACTTC
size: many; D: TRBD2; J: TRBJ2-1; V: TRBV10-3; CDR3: CAISQGTSGYNEQFF; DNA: TGTGCCATCAGCCAGGGGACTAGCGGTTACAATGAGCAGTTCTTC
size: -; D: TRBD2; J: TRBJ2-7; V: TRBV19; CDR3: CASSRGGGAYEQYF; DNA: TGTGCCAGCAGCCGTGGGGGGGGGGCCTACGAGCAGTACTTC
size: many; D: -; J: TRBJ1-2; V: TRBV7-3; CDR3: CASSFVCSSRCYGYTF; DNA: TGTGCCAGCAGCTTCGTCTGCAGTAGCCGATGCTATGGCTACACCTTC
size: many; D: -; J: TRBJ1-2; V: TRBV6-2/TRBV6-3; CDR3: CASSYSYRAGNYGYTF; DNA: TGTGCCAGCAGTTACTCGTACAGGGCGGGCAACTATGGCTACACCTTC
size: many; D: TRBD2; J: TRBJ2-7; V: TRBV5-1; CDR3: CASSTQTSGGATTYEQYF; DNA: TGCGCCAGCAGCACACAGACTAGCGGGGGAGCAACGACCTACGAGCAGTACTTC
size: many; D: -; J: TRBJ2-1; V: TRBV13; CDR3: CASSLGLAGVTFF; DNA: TGTGCCAGCAGCTTAGGCCTAGCAGGGGTGACGTTCTTC
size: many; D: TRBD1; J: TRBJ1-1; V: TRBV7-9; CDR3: CASSFSVKGATEAFF; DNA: TGTGCCAGCAGCTTCTCGGTGAAGGGGGCAACTGAAGCTTTCTTT
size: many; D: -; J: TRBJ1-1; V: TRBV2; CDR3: CAIDSAHMNTEAFF; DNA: TGTGCCATTGACAGTGCGCACATGAACACTGAAGCTTTCTTT
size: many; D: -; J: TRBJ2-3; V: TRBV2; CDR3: CASSGGVGDTQYF; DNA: TGTGCCAGCAGTGGAGGGGTCGGCGATACGCAGTATTTT
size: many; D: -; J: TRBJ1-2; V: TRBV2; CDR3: CASRDDRGYYYTF; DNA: TGTGCCAGCAGAGACGACCGAGGCTATTACTACACCTTC
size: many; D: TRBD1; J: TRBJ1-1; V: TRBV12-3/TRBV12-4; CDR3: CASSFPGQGAGTEAFF; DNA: TGTGCCAGCAGTTTCCCCGGACAGGGGGCGGGCACTGAAGCTTTCTTT
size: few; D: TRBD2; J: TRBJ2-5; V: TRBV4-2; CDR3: CASSQDAGGAETQYF; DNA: TGTGCCAGCAGCCAAGACGCGGGGGGCGCAGAGACCCAGTACTTC
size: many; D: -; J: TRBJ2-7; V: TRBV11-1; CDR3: CASTPATSYEQYF; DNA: TGTGCCAGCACCCCGGCCACCTCCTACGAGCAGTACTTC
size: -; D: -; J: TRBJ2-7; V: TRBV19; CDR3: CASRAAGIGEQYF; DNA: TGTGCCAGTAGGGCAGCAGGGATTGGTGAGCAGTACTTC
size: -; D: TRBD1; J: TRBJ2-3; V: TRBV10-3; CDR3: CAISALDRLTDTQYF; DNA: TGTGCCATCAGTGCGTTGGACAGGCTCACAGATACGCAGTATTTT
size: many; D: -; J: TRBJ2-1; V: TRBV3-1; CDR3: CASSPEEVPPGNEQFF; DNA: TGTGCCAGCAGCCCGGAAGAGGTACCCCCTGGCAATGAGCAGTTCTTC
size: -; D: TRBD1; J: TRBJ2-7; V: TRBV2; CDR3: CASTRTGTYEQYF; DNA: TGTGCCAGCACCCGGACAGGCACCTACGAGCAGTACTTC
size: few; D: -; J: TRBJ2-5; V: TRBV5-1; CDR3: CASADRETQYF; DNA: TGCGCCAGCGCAGACCGGGAGACCCAGTACTTC
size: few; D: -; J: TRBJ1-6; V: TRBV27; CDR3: CASSRLNSPLHF; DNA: TGTGCCAGCAGCCGACTCAATTCACCCCTCCACTTT
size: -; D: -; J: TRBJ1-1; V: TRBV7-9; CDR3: CASSLVYEMNTEAFF; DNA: TGTGCCAGCAGCTTAGTCTACGAGATGAACACTGAAGCTTTCTTT
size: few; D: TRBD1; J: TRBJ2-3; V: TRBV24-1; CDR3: CATSDSADRFTDTQYF; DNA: TGTGCCACCAGTGATTCCGCGGACAGGTTCACAGATACGCAGTATTTT
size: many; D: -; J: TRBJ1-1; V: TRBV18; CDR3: CASSPSSSVNTEAFF; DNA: TGTGCCAGCTCACCATCGAGTAGTGTGAACACTGAAGCTTTCTTT
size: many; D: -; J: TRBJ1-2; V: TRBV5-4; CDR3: CASSADSDFGYGYTF; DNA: TGTGCCAGCAGCGCAGACAGTGATTTTGGCTATGGCTACACCTTC
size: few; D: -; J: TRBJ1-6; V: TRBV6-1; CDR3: CASSEERQGGIYSPLHF; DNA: TGTGCCAGCAGTGAAGAAAGGCAGGGCGGAATTTATTCACCCCTCCACTTT
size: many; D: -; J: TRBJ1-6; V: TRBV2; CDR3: CASIATGAYNSPLHF; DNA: TGTGCCAGCATCGCAACCGGGGCCTATAATTCACCCCTCCACTTT
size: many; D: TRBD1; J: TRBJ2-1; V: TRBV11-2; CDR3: CASRNTGAFYNEQFF; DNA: TGTGCCAGCAGAAATACAGGGGCCTTCTACAATGAGCAGTTCTTC
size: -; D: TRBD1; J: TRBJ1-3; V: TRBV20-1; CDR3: CSARGDSKTGNTIYF; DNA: TGCAGTGCTAGAGGGGACAGTAAAACTGGAAACACCATATATTTT
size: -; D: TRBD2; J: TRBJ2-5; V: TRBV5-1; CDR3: CASARGGSGGAEETQYF; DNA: TGCGCCAGCGCCAGGGGAGGTAGCGGGGGGGCCGAAGAGACCCAGTACTTC
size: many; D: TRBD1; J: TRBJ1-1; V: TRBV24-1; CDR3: CATSGRDRAEAFF; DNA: TGTGCCACCAGTGGTCGGGACAGGGCTGAAGCTTTCTTT